This T cell receptor (beta chain) was sequenced during a study of CD8 T cells in ankylosing spondylitis. General study findings and limits: Disease-associated clonotypes exhibited CD8+ identity and were relatively infrequent in peripheral blood. Significant enrichment of disease-linked clones was reported in matched ankylosing spondylitis synovial fluid.

Construction of TCR beta libraries was performed using quantitative 5'-RACE with molecular barcodes. TCRdb re-derived calls from the 5' RACE reads in MiXCR, one entry per CDR3 protein. The sample carries some 120,000 distinct CDR3 sequences, over 6% recorded once. At least ten counts were recorded for this clonotype. Its specificity is not known. The sequencing sample was made of blood, either unsorted or a sorted T cell fraction (not recorded which). The source of this sequence is a male donor with ankylosing spondylitis or in good health (not recorded which).

CDR3: CASSQDLLAGTSSYNEQFF. CDR3 DNA sequence: TGTGCCAGCAGCCAAGATCTCCTAGCGGGGACGAGCTCCTACAATGAGCAGTTCTTC. The rearrangement uses TRBV3-1 and TRBJ2-1; TRBD2 agrees at 9 bases. This CDR3 is built from 19 residues. Germline loops: CDR1 LGHDT, CDR2 YNNKEL (reference sequence). V trimming: 0 bases; J trimming: 0 bases; junction bases outside the gene matches: 9.